Listed here are 30 T cell receptor beta chains from one sample, sequenced in a study of blood T cell repertoires in COVID-19. Here immunoSEQ multiplex PCR was the method, and the copy in TCRdb shows in-frame clones only, minus some. Here the sample spans some 330,000 clones, 88% being singletons. What was sequenced was peripheral blood. These receptors originate from a woman in her fifties or sixties with active or convalescent COVID-19.

The gene calls are TRBV6-5 and TRBJ2-7; 7 nucleotides align to TRBD2. Trimming removed 4 bases from V and 4 bases from J; junction bases left unmatched: 7. The germline V gene has CDR1 MNHEY and CDR2 SVGAGI. The CDR3 runs to 14 residues. CDR3 sequence: CASSFAGEAYEQYF. The CDR3 nucleotides read TGTGCCAGCAGTTTCGCGGGAGAGGCATACGAGCAGTACTTC.

The chain uses TRBV11-2 and TRBJ2-5; TRBD2 agrees at 10 bases. J gave up 4 bases and V 5 bases, and 7 bases lay outside the gene matches. CDR1 SGHAT and CDR2 FQNNGV come from the germline V gene. This CDR3 is 15 amino acids long. This CDR3 is CASSPVSGGVETQYF. The DNA for the CDR3 is TGTGCCAGCAGCCCCGTAAGCGGGGGGGTAGAGACCCAGTACTTC.

V is TRBV5-4 and J is TRBJ2-7; the match to TRBD2 covers 8 bases. The CDR3 sequence is 13 residues long. V lost 4 bases to trimming and J lost 2 bases; unmatched junction nucleotides: 2. The germline gives CDR1 SGHNT, CDR2 YYREEE (reference sequence). CDR3 coding DNA: TGTGCCAGCAGCCGGGGACTAGCCTACGAGCAGTACTTC. Its translation is CASSRGLAYEQYF.

The gene calls are TRBV7-2 and TRBJ2-1; D gene unclear. The ends were cut back, 0 bases at V and 0 bases at J, with 15 bases in the middle. CDR1 is SGHTA and CDR2 is FQGNSA in the germline V gene. The CDR3 has 18 residues. CDR3 region: CASSLALQASASYNEQFF. In DNA, the CDR3 is TGTGCCAGCAGCTTAGCGCTCCAGGCGTCCGCCTCCTACAATGAGCAGTTCTTC.

This chain joins TRBV5-1 and TRBJ1-6, with a weak D call TRBD1 (6 bases). Germline V CDR1 and CDR2: SGHRS, YFSETQ. Trimming stripped 1 base from V and 7 bases from J, with 15 bases between. There are 16 residues in the CDR3. The CDR3 nucleotides read TGCGCCAGCAGCTTGACCGTACAGGGCCTCAATTCACCCCTCCACTTT. It specifies CASSLTVQGLNSPLHF.

This rearrangement joins TRBV24-1 to TRBJ2-2, with D maybe TRBD1 (5 bases). The CDR3 length is 17 residues. Germline V gene sequence: CDR1 KGHDR, CDR2 SFDVKD. Trimming stripped 7 bases from V and 1 base from J, with 18 bases between. The CDR3 bases are TGTGCCACCAGCCCAGAAGGGGTCCCGAAGAACACCGGGGAGCTGTTTTTT. As protein: CATSPEGVPKNTGELFF.

The rearrangement links TRBV19 to TRBJ1-1; maybe TRBD1 (5 bases). The CDR3 contains 15 residues. The V and J ends lost 4 bases and 7 bases respectively, with 19 bases between them. CDR1 and CDR2 (germline): LNHDA, SQIVND (reference sequence). In DNA form, the CDR3 reads TGTGCCAGTAGTACCCGAGTTGGAATTCAGGGTGAAGCTTTCTTT. It encodes CASSTRVGIQGEAFF.

This chain joins TRBV19 and TRBJ1-2; D uncertain. Germline V gene data show CDR1 as LNHDA and CDR2 as SQIVND (reference sequence). V was trimmed by 8 bases and J by 12 bases, leaving 25 bases between them. The CDR3 contains 14 residues. CDR3 DNA sequence: TGTGCCAGTCGGCCGGGAGGTGTTCGAGGACGGAACACCTTC. Translated: CASRPGGVRGRNTF.

V and J are TRBV30 and TRBJ1-1; no clear D gene. The ends were cut back, 2 bases at V and 1 base at J, with 8 bases in the middle. In germline, CDR1 is GTSNPN, CDR2 SVGIG (reference sequence). This CDR3 contains 13 residues. This CDR3 is CAWSLYRNTEAFF. CDR3 sequence (DNA): TGTGCCTGGAGTCTTTATAGGAACACTGAAGCTTTCTTT.

The chain uses TRBV27 and TRBJ2-7, with TRBD1 matching over 9 bases. From germline, CDR1 is MNHEY and CDR2 SMNVEV (reference sequence). The CDR3 sequence is 15 residues long. Unmatched junction bases numbered 8, after V lost 5 bases and J lost 3 bases. The CDR3 is CASSPTGGAIYEQYF. The CDR3 DNA sequence: TGTGCCAGCAGTCCTACAGGGGGCGCGATCTACGAGCAGTACTTC.

The chain couples TRBV7-8 to TRBJ2-5; 9 bases match TRBD1. V gave up 1 base and J gave up 2 bases; unmatched junction bases: 11. Per germline, CDR1 SGHVS and CDR2 FQNEAQ. The CDR3 is 18 residues long. In DNA, the CDR3 is TGTGCCAGCAGCTTAGGGACAGGGGTTTTAGCGTCACAAGAGACCCAGTACTTC. It yields the protein CASSLGTGVLASQETQYF.

The chain carries TRBV6-1 and TRBJ2-7; 10 bases map to TRBD1. This CDR3 has 14 residues. V lost 3 bases, J lost 3 bases, and 2 bases stayed unmatched. Per the germline V gene, CDR1 is MNHNS and CDR2 is SASEGT. CDR3 bases: TGTGCCAGCAGTGAGGGACAGGGGAACTACGAGCAGTACTTC. Translating it yields CASSEGQGNYEQYF.

The chain couples TRBV6-5 to TRBJ1-2, with D unclear. CDR1 is MNHEY, CDR2 SVGAGI, per germline. The CDR3 length is 13 residues. Trimming left V 4 bases short and J 7 bases short, with 13 bases between. This CDR3 reads CASSSSVAGGYTF. The CDR3, as DNA: TGTGCCAGCAGTTCCTCAGTGGCAGGTGGCTACACCTTC.

The chain has TRBV24-1 and TRBJ2-7; 11 positions match TRBD2. Losses at the gene ends were 2 bases for V and 0 bases for J; bases not matched to a gene: 8. The CDR3 totals 18 residues. Germline values: CDR1 KGHDR, CDR2 SFDVKD. The CDR3 DNA reads TGTGCCACCAGTGATTCCTCCGGGACTAGCGGCCACTCCTACGAGCAGTACTTC. It translates to CATSDSSGTSGHSYEQYF.

This chain connects TRBV18 to TRBJ1-1; TRBD1 agrees at 9 bases. The length of the CDR3 is 15 residues. CDR1 is KGHSH and CDR2 is LQKENI in the germline V gene. J gave up 4 bases and V 3 bases, and 6 bases lay outside the gene matches. DNA for the CDR3: TGTGCCAGCTCACCTTTACAGGGGGCGGGCACTGAAGCTTTCTTT. This translates into CASSPLQGAGTEAFF.

V gene TRBV6-2 or TRBV6-3 combines with J gene TRBJ2-7, with TRBD2 matching over 8 bases. V dropped 4 bases and J dropped 2; count of bases not matched to a gene: 4. There are 14 residues in the CDR3. CDR1 is MNHEY, CDR2 SVGEGT, per germline. The CDR3 here is CASSSSGRAYEQYF. The CDR3 DNA is TGTGCCAGCAGTTCCAGCGGGAGAGCCTACGAGCAGTACTTC.

The sample holds one count of this clone. The chain links TRBV7-8 to TRBJ2-7; 9 bases agree with TRBD1. V was clipped by 5 bases and J by 2 bases; unmatched bases: 7. Looked up from germline, CDR1 is SGHVS and CDR2 is FQNEAQ. The CDR3 totals 15 residues. CDR3 in amino acids: CASSPRTGETYEQYF. CDR3 nucleotides: TGTGCCAGCAGCCCAAGGACAGGGGAGACCTACGAGCAGTACTTC. Full variable domain (outside the CDR3, taken from reference TRBV7-8 and TRBJ2-7): GAGVSQSPRYKVAKRGQDVALRCDPISGHVSLFWYQQALGQGPEFLTYFQNEAQLDKSGLPSDRFFAERPEGSVSTLKIQRTQQEDSAVYLCASSPRTGETYEQYFGPGTRLTVT.

The gene calls are TRBV6-1 and TRBJ2-3, with 13 bases lining up with TRBD2. The CDR3 is 16 residues long. Germline V gene sequence: CDR1 MNHNS, CDR2 SASEGT. V dropped 4 bases and J dropped 2; count of bases not matched to a gene: 3. As DNA, the CDR3 is TGTGCCAGCAGTGGACTAGCGGGAGGACTCACAGATACGCAGTATTTT. Encoded protein: CASSGLAGGLTDTQYF.

CDR3 amino acids: CASTIDSGNTIYF. The CDR3 DNA follows: TGTGCCAGCACCATAGACTCTGGAAACACCATATATTTT. The V gene is TRBV12-3 or TRBV12-4, the J gene TRBJ1-3; D is uncertain. V lost 7 bases and J lost 0, with 7 bases in between. The CDR3 length is 13 residues.

The rearrangement uses TRBV28 and TRBJ2-7, with D possibly TRBD1 on 6 matching bases. The CDR3 extends over 14 amino acids. Trimming took off 6 bases at V and 0 bases at J, with 12 bases between the two ends. In germline, CDR1 is MDHEN, CDR2 SYDVKM. The CDR3 reads CASSHQGSSYEQYF. The DNA for the CDR3 is TGTGCCAGCAGCCACCAGGGGAGCTCCTACGAGCAGTACTTC.

The chain joins TRBV7-9 to TRBJ2-5, with a weak D call TRBD1 (6 bases). In germline, CDR1 is SEHNR, CDR2 FQNEAQ (reference sequence). The CDR3 spans 11 residues. Trimming shortened V by 5 bases and J by 11 bases, and 12 bases separated the two germline ends. The CDR3 protein is CASSEQGPQYF. In DNA, the CDR3 is TGTGCCAGCAGCGAACAGGGTCCGCAGTACTTC.

This clone has just one count. The V gene is TRBV30, the J gene TRBJ1-2; 7 positions match TRBD1. Germline CDR1 is GTSNPN and CDR2 is SVGIG (reference sequence). V was pared by 0 bases and J by 8 bases, with 6 bases of the junction left unmatched. The CDR3 runs 13 residues. The CDR3 DNA reads as TGTGCCTGGAGTGTACCCCAGGGGGAGGGCTACACCTTC. Protein: CAWSVPQGEGYTF.

The chain carries TRBV10-3 and TRBJ2-1; no firm D call. Germline V gives CDR1 ENHRY, CDR2 SYGVKD. V lost 6 bases and J lost 2, with 8 bases in between. This CDR3 contains 13 residues. The CDR3 is CAIRIDTYNEQFF. CDR3 nucleotide sequence: TGTGCCATCAGGATAGACACCTACAATGAGCAGTTCTTC.

V usage is TRBV12-3 or TRBV12-4 and J usage is TRBJ1-5, with a weak D call TRBD1 (6 bases). V dropped 1 base and J dropped 12 bases, with 7 bases sitting between them. CDR3 length equals 11 residues. The DNA for the CDR3 is TGTGCCAGCAGTTTAGACAGGGTCCAGCATTTT. It encodes CASSLDRVQHF.

The J gene is TRBJ1-1, the V gene TRBV14, with 7 bases lining up with TRBD1. The CDR3 is made up of 17 amino acids. The V gene's germline CDR1 is SGHDN and CDR2 FVKESK. With 0 bases clipped from V and 7 bases from J, the junction kept 14 bases outside the gene matches. The CDR3 reads CASSQDSLFWDSFEAFF. The DNA for the CDR3 is TGTGCCAGCAGCCAAGATAGTTTGTTTTGGGACAGCTTTGAAGCTTTCTTT.

The chain carries TRBV29-1 and TRBJ2-5; TRBD2 aligns across 11 bases. The CDR3 is 14 amino acids. CDR1 and CDR2 from the germline V gene are SQVTM and ANQGSEA. Trimming took 7 bases from V and 1 from J; bases not matched to a gene: 5. The CDR3 protein is CSASGTSGQETQYF. CDR3 nucleotide sequence: TGCAGCGCCTCCGGGACTAGCGGCCAAGAGACCCAGTACTTC. Using reference TRBV29-1 and TRBJ2-5 for the parts outside the CDR3, the full variable domain is SAVISQKPSRDICQRGTSLTIQCQVDSQVTMMFWYRQQPGQSLTLIATANQGSEATYESGFVIDKFPISRPNLTFSTLTVSNMSPEDSSIYLCSASGTSGQETQYFGPGTRLLVL.

The chain has TRBV19 and TRBJ1-2, with 8 bases matching TRBD1. V trimming: 5 bases; J trimming: 7 bases; junction bases outside the gene matches: 9. Per germline, CDR1 LNHDA and CDR2 SQIVND (reference sequence). The CDR3 sequence is 14 residues long. CDR3 nucleotide sequence: TGTGCCAGTAGTCAGCCGGGACAGGATTCTGGCTACACCTTC. It translates to CASSQPGQDSGYTF.

The chain has TRBV28 and TRBJ1-4, with D possibly matching TRBD1 (5 bases). V was trimmed by 3 bases and J by 3 bases, leaving 11 bases between them. CDR3 length equals 15 residues. In germline, CDR1 is MDHEN, CDR2 SYDVKM. The CDR3 sequence: CASSFARASNEKLFF. The CDR3 coding sequence is TGTGCCAGCAGTTTCGCCAGGGCCTCTAATGAAAAACTGTTTTTT. Looking up the rest from reference TRBV28 and TRBJ1-4 gives the full variable domain: DVKVTQSSRYLVKRTGEKVFLECVQDMDHENMFWYRQDPGLGLRLIYFSYDVKMKEKGDIPEGYSVSREKKERFSLILESASTNQTSMYLCASSFARASNEKLFFGSGTQLSVL.

The chain employs TRBV11-1 and TRBJ1-1; 7 bases are shared with TRBD1. With 3 bases clipped from V and 4 bases from J, the junction kept 8 bases outside the gene matches. Germline CDR1 and CDR2: SGHAT and FQDESV (reference sequence). This CDR3 is 15 amino acids long. DNA for the CDR3: TGTGCCAGCAGCTTTGCCACAGGGGCCGGCACTGAAGCTTTCTTT. Its protein is CASSFATGAGTEAFF. Using reference TRBV11-1 and TRBJ1-1 for the parts outside the CDR3, the full variable domain is EAEVAQSPRYKITEKSQAVAFWCDPISGHATLYWYRQILGQGPELLVQFQDESVVDDSQLPKDRFSAERLKGVDSTLKIQPAELGDSAMYLCASSFATGAGTEAFFGQGTRLTVV.

The chain carries TRBV7-2 and TRBJ1-4; 7 bases agree with TRBD1. The V and J ends lost 5 bases and 4 bases, in that order; junction bases with no gene match: 7. The CDR3 is 15 amino acids. Looked up from germline, CDR1 is SGHTA and CDR2 is FQGNSA. The CDR3 nucleotides read TGTGCCAGCAGCCGCAGACAGGGATATAATGAAAAACTGTTTTTT. Its translation is CASSRRQGYNEKLFF.